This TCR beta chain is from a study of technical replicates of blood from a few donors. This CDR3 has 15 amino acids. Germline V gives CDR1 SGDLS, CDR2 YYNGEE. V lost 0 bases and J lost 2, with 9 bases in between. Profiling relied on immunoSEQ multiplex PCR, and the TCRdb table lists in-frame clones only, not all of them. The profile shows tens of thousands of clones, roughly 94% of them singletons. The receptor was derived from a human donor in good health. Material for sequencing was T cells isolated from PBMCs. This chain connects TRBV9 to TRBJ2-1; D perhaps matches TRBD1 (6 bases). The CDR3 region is CASSVDREAYNEQFF. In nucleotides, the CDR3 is TGTGCCAGCAGCGTAGACAGGGAAGCCTACAATGAGCAGTTCTTC.